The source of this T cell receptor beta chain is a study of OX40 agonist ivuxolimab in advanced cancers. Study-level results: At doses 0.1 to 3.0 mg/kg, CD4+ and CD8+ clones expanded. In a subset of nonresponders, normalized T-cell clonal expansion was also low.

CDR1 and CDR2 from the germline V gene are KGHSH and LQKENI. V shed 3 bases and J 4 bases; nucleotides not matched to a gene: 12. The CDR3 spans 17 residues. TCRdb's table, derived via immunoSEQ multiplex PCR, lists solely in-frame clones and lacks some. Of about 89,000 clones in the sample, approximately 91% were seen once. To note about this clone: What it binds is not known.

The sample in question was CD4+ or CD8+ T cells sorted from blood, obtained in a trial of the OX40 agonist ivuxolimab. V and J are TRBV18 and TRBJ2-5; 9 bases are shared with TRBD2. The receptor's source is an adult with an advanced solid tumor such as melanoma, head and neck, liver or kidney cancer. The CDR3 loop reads CASSPYGRGGPGETQYF. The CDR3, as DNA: TGTGCCAGCTCACCCTACGGGCGGGGGGGACCCGGAGAGACCCAGTACTTC.